The 15 T cell receptor beta chains in this list originate from one sample, sequenced in a study of blood T cell repertoires in COVID-19. The protocol was immunoSEQ multiplex PCR, while the TCRdb copy is restricted to in-frame clones and leaves out a portion. Here the sample spans fewer than 200,000 clones, 84% being singletons. What was sequenced was PBMCs or T cells enriched from blood (not recorded which). Source of these receptors: a man aged 45-65 years who had recovered from COVID-19.

This clone was detected many times. The sample has other DNA sequences that encode this CDR3 too. The chain carries TRBV5-1 and TRBJ2-4; TRBD1 matches 8 bases. The V segment lost 4 bases and the J segment 4 bases; nucleotides outside the gene matches: 7. The CDR3 is 15 amino acids. Per the germline V gene, CDR1 is SGHRS and CDR2 is YFSETQ. This CDR3 is CASSNGTGGKNIQYF. CDR3 DNA: TGCGCCAGCAGCAATGGAACAGGGGGAAAAAACATTCAGTACTTC.

The sample holds a few counts of this clone. The chain uses TRBV5-1 and TRBJ1-1; 11 nucleotides match TRBD1. In germline, CDR1 is SGHRS, CDR2 YFSETQ. The CDR3 has 14 residues. With 7 bases clipped from V and 1 base from J, the junction kept 3 bases outside the gene matches. CDR3 DNA: TGCGCCAGCGGGGACAGGGGGACGAACACTGAAGCTTTCTTT. It encodes CASGDRGTNTEAFF.

This sequence joins TRBV2 and TRBJ2-4, with a possible D match to TRBD1 (5 bases). The CDR3 runs 14 residues. V was clipped by 7 bases and J by 1 base, with 11 bases between them. Looked up from germline, CDR1 is SNHLY and CDR2 is FYNNEI. CDR3 bases: TGTGCCAGCAAATCGACAGCGGCCAAAAACATTCAGTACTTC. It encodes CASKSTAAKNIQYF.

The rearrangement uses TRBV3-1 (or the pseudogene TRBV3-2) and TRBJ2-6, with TRBD1 matching 7 bases. Germline V CDR1 and CDR2: LGHDT, YNNKEL (reference sequence). This CDR3 has 17 amino acids. The ends lost 4 bases at V and 0 bases at J; junction bases unmatched: 6. For the CDR3, the DNA is TGTGCCAGCAGCCTGGGGGACAGTTCCTCTGGGGCCAACGTCCTGACTTTC. Amino acid sequence: CASSLGDSSSGANVLTF.

This rearrangement joins TRBV19 to TRBJ1-4; possibly TRBD1 for D (6 bases). V shed 6 bases and J shed 0 bases, with 8 bases lying between them. CDR1 and CDR2 from the germline V gene are LNHDA and SQIVND (reference sequence). The CDR3 runs 14 residues. The CDR3: CASRTGTTNEKLFF. The CDR3 bases are TGTGCCAGTAGGACAGGTACAACTAATGAAAAACTGTTTTTT.

The table lists this clone with a few counts. V is TRBV4-1 and J is TRBJ1-2; 7 bases align to TRBD1. The CDR3 runs to 15 residues. The V segment lost 4 bases and the J segment 2 bases; nucleotides outside the gene matches: 7. From germline, CDR1 is MGHRA and CDR2 YSYEKL. The CDR3 reads CASSPTWTGNYGYTF. CDR3 sequence (DNA): TGCGCCAGCAGCCCGACTTGGACAGGCAACTATGGCTACACCTTC.

This clone was counted a few times. The chain uses TRBV6-1 and TRBJ2-6; maybe TRBD2 (6 bases). The CDR3 length is 16 residues. The V gene lost 1 base and the J gene lost 0 bases, with 7 bases spanning the gap. Looked up from germline, CDR1 is MNHNS and CDR2 is SASEGT. The CDR3 is CASSEEAGSGANVLTF. DNA for the CDR3: TGTGCCAGCAGTGAAGAAGCGGGCTCTGGGGCCAACGTCCTGACTTTC.

The chain couples TRBV5-1 to TRBJ2-7; a weak D match, TRBD1 (6 bases). Trimming pared 7 bases from V and 5 bases from J, leaving 16 bases between. Germline assignment: CDR1 SGHRS and CDR2 YFSETQ. The CDR3 sequence is 13 residues long. The CDR3 is CASRQQGNHEQYF. In DNA form, the CDR3 reads TGCGCCAGCCGACAACAGGGTAACCACGAGCAGTACTTC.

The chain uses TRBV7-9 and TRBJ2-1; maybe TRBD1 (6 bases). Germline assignment: CDR1 SEHNR and CDR2 FQNEAQ (reference sequence). The CDR3 runs to 16 residues. Deletions cut 4 bases from V and 4 bases from J, with 17 bases between. The CDR3 DNA reads as TGTGCCAGCAGCTCCCCCGAGACAGGATCTTACAATGAGCAGTTCTTC. Its translation: CASSSPETGSYNEQFF.

The chain combines TRBV7-9 with TRBJ1-4; D possibly corresponds to TRBD1 (5 bases). The CDR3 spans 16 residues. V was pared by 10 bases and J by 7 bases, with 25 bases between. Germline CDR1 is SEHNR and CDR2 is FQNEAQ (reference sequence). The CDR3 sequence is CATRGHKGGGSEKLFF. Written as DNA, the CDR3 is TGTGCCACCCGAGGACACAAGGGAGGAGGCAGTGAAAAACTGTTTTTT. Complete variable domain (other parts from reference TRBV7-9 and TRBJ1-4): DTGVSQNPRHKITKRGQNVTFRCDPISEHNRLYWYRQTLGQGPEFLTYFQNEAQLEKSRLLSDRFSAERPKGSFSTLEIQRTEQGDSAMYLCATRGHKGGGSEKLFFGSGTQLSVL.

The rearrangement uses TRBV6-5 and TRBJ2-1, with 11 bases that match TRBD2. Germline CDR1 reads MNHEY; CDR2 reads SVGAGI. V lost 4 bases and J lost 6; bases outside the gene matches: 2. CDR3 length: 14 amino acids. The CDR3 DNA sequence: TGTGCCAGCAGTTTAGCGGGGGGGCCCAATGAGCAGTTCTTC. This sequence encodes CASSLAGGPNEQFF.

The chain has TRBV4-1 and TRBJ1-1; D is possibly TRBD1 (6 bases). Between the trimmed V and J ends, which lost 0 bases and 0 bases, there was a span of 17 bases. In germline, CDR1 is MGHRA, CDR2 YSYEKL. This CDR3 contains 18 residues. CDR3 in DNA: TGCGCCAGCAGCCAAGACCCCAAAAAAACAGGGATGAACACTGAAGCTTTCTTT. Translation: CASSQDPKKTGMNTEAFF.

V gene TRBV19 combines with J gene TRBJ1-6; a possible D gene is TRBD1 (6 bases). V dropped 2 bases and J dropped 8 bases, with 16 bases sitting between them. The CDR3 is 16 amino acids. Germline V gene data show CDR1 as LNHDA and CDR2 as SQIVND (reference sequence). CDR3 protein: CASSIKGRGWDSPLHF. CDR3 nucleotide sequence: TGTGCCAGTAGTATAAAGGGCAGGGGCTGGGATTCACCCCTCCACTTT.

The rearrangement uses TRBV6-1 and TRBJ2-6; D remains ambiguous. Trimming took off 3 bases at V and 2 bases at J, with 8 bases between the two ends. This CDR3 is 15 amino acids long. The germline V gene encodes CDR1 MNHNS and CDR2 SASEGT. CDR3 sequence: CASSDDFAGANVLTF. CDR3 in DNA: TGTGCCAGCAGTGATGACTTTGCTGGGGCCAACGTCCTGACTTTC.

The V call is TRBV23-1, the J call TRBJ1-4, with a tentative D call TRBD1 (5 bases). TRBV23-1 is placed among ORFs of uncertain function. This CDR3 comprises 14 residues. V lost 3 bases to trimming and J lost 6 bases, with 11 bases between them. CDR3 loop: CASSQGGLYEKLFF. The CDR3 region has the DNA TGCGCCAGCAGTCAGGGGGGTTTATATGAAAAACTGTTTTTT.